The clone carrying this T cell receptor beta chain was picked up many times. Its antigen is unknown. These data belong to a study of T cells after yellow fever vaccination. Study-wide results and caveats: Highly abundant clonotypes carried over from the bulk population could end up in FACS-sorted repertoires as contaminants. Reappearing after the booster were most of the clones from primary vaccination (roughly 95% CD4, 70% to 90% CD8). There was a small share of clonotypes that showed up in both the CD4 and CD8 compartments.

TCR cDNA, made by 5'RACE template switching, carried an added universal primer site and UMIs. From the 5' RACE reads, TCRdb called clonotypes with MiXCR, one entry per CDR3 protein. This table has about 75,000 distinct CDR3 sequences, about 7.3% appearing once. This CDR3 spans 14 amino acids. V lost 0 bases, J lost 4 bases, and 10 bases lay in between. The germline CDR1 and CDR2 sequences are DFQATT and SNEGSKA (reference sequence). The clonotype originates from a man aged 18 to 30 who received the YFV17D yellow fever vaccine. The source material was CD8+ T cells sorted from PBMCs, sampled roughly 10 days after the first yellow fever vaccination. The V call is TRBV20-1, the J call TRBJ1-5; D not certain. In DNA form, the CDR3 reads TGCAGTGCTAGAGATCCTCGGGAGAATCAGCCCCAGCATTTT. Translation: CSARDPRENQPQHF.